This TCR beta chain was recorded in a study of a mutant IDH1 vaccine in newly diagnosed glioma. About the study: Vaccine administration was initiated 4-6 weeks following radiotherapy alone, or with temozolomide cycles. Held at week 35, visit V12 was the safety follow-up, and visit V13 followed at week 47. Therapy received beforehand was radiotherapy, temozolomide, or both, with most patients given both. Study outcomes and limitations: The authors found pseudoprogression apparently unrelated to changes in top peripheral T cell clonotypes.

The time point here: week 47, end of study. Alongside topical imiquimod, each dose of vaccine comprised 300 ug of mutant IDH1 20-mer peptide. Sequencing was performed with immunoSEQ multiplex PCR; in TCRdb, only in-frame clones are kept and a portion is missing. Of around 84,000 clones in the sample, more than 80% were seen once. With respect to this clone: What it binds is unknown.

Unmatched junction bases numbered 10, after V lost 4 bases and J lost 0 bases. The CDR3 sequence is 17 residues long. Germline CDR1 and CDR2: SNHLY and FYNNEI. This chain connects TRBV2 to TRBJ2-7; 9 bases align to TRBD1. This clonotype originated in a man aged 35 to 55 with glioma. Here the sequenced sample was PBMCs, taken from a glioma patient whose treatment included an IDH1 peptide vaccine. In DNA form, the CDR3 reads TGTGCCAGCAGTGGCCCGCCCGGGGGACAGGGCTCCTACGAGCAGTACTTC. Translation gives CASSGPPGGQGSYEQYF.